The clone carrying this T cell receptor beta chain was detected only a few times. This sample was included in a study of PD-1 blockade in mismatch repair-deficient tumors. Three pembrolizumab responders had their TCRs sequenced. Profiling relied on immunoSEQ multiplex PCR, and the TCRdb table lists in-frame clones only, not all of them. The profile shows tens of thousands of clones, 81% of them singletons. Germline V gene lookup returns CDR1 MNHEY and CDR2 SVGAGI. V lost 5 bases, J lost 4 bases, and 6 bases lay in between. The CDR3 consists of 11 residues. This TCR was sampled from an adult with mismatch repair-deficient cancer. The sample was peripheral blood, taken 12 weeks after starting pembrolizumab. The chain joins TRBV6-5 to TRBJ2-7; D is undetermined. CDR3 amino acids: CASSKQYEQYF. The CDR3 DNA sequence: TGTGCCAGCAGTAAACAGTACGAGCAGTACTTC.